This T cell receptor (beta chain) was obtained from a study of regulatory T cells in long-lasting Graves disease. Combining iRepertoire HTBI primers with Arm-PCR of CDR3 regions, the authors built TCR beta libraries. A single record per CDR3 protein comes from TCRdb applying MiXCR to the multiplex PCR reads. The data show about 620,000 distinct CDR3 sequences, with approximately 15% seen just once and under 20% held by the top ten. This clonotype was recorded at least ten times. Its antigen remains unknown. Whole-study findings and limits: It was in persistent disease that TRBV28, TRBJ1-2 and TRBJ2-5 were favored.

Time point of the sample: newly diagnosed GD, antithyroid drugs for less than 3 months. The TCR library was made from RNA extracted from PBMCs. Germline lookup yields CDR1 SGHVS and CDR2 FQNEAQ. J lost 7 bases, V lost 5 bases, and 5 bases had no gene match. The CDR3 runs 15 residues. These data were also filed under a second study, of T cells in Graves' hyperthyroidism and ophthalmopathy. That source notes: With the HTBI primer set, the TCR CDR3 went through a first round of RT-PCR. In the blood, most expanded thyroid clonotypes above 0.001 appeared as well.

This receptor was obtained from a woman younger than 45 with Graves disease. This sequence joins TRBV7-8 and TRBJ2-1; TRBD2 matches at 13 bases. The specimen was peripheral blood mononuclear cells (PBMCs), collected at new diagnosis, from a patient treated with antithyroid drugs. The CDR3 nucleotides read TGTGCCAGCAGCATAGGACTAGCGGGAGTGAATGAGCAGTTCTTC. This codes for CASSIGLAGVNEQFF.